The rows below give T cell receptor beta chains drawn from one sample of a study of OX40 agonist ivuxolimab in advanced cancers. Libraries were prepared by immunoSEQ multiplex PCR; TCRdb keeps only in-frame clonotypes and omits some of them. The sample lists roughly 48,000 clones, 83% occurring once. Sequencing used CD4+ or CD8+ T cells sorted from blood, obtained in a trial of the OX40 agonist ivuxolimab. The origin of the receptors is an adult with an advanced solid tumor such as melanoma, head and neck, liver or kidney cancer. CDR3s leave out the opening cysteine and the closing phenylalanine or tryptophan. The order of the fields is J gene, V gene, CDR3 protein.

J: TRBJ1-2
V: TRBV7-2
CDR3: ASSLGRTGHYGYT

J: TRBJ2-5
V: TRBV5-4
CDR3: ASGTSGTETQY

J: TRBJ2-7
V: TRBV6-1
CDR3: ASRPGQEKYEQY

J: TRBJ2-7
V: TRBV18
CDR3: ASSPTQGHTYEQY

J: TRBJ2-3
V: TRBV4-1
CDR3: ASSQVLGISTDTQY

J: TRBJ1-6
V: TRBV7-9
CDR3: ASSHRAHYYNSPLH

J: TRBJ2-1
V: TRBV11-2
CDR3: ASSIRGHTGLYNEQF

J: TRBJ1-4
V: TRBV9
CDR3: ASSARQGANEKLF

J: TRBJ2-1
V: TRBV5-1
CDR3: ASSQQRGGLNEQF

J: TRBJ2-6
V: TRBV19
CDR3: ASSIGFDGANVLT

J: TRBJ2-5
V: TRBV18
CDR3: ASSPLAGSQETQY

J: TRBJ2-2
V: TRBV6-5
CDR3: ASSYNPGGTGELF

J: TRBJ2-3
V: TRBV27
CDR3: ASSISGARADTQY

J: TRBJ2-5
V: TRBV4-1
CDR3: ASSRRVQETQY

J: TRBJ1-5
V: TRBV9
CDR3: ASSATGTSNQPQH

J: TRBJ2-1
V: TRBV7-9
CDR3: ASSPGQGANEQF

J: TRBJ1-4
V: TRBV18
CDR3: ASSMTGEGEKLF

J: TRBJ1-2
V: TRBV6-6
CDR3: ASSGGMIYGYT

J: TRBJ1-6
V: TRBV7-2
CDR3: ASRPGGGSPLH

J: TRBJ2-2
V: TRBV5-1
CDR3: ASSSRPNTGELF

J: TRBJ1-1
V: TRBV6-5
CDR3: ASSYRGGNTEAF

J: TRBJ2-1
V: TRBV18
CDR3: ASATNRAAYNEQF

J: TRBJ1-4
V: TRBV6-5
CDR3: ASRYRGDNEKLF

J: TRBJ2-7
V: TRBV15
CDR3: ATSRELSEQY

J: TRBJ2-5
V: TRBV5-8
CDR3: ASSSGTGYQETQY

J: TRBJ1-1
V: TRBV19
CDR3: ASSPFTGPRGTEAF

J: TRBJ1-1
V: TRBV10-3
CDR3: AISERQILNTEAF

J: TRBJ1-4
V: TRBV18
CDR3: ASSPSQATNEKLF

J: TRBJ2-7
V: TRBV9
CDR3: ASSFRDGPRDEQY

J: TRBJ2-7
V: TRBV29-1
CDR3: SVEPTGSYEQY

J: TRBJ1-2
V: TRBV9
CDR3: ASSADLSGPGDNYGYT

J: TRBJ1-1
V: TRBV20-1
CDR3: SAKGAEAF